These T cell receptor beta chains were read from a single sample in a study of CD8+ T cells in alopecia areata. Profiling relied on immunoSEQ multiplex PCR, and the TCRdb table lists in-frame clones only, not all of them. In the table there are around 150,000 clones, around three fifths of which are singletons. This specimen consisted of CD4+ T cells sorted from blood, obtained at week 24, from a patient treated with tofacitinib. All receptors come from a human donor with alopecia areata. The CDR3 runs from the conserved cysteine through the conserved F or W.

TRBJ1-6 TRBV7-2 CASSPTGGGSPLHF
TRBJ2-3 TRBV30 CAWSGQGTDTQYF
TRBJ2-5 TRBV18 CASSRLAVGQETQYF
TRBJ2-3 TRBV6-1 CASSEGAISTDTQYF
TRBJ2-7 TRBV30 CACMDRGYEQYF
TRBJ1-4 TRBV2 CASRGTGPEARLGKLFF
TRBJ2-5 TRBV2 CASSQGRQETQYF
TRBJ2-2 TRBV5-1 CASSLEQNTGELFF
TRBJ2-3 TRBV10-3 CAKFGLATDTQYF
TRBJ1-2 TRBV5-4 CASSLTGASNYGYTF
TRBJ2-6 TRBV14 CASHRAGANVLTF
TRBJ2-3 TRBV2 CASRGGATDTQYF
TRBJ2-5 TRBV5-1 CASTPRGGQETQYF
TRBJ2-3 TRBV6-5 CASSFRSGGDTQYF
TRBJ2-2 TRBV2 CASGGGPGELFF
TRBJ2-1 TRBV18 CASSPPGTGGSYNEQFF
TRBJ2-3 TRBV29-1 CSVTGRTTDTQYF
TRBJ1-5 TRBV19 CASSLQPGAGQPQHF
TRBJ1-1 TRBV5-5 CAYNTEAFF
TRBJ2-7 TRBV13 CASSPSGIRNYEQYF
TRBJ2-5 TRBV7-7 CASSRVPKETQYF
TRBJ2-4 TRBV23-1 CASSQSPGQGASKNIQYF
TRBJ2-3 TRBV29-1 CSVAQGRGDTQYF
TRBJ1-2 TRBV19 CASSMGRAYGYTF
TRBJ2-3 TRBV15 CATSTSLPPGQGARDTQYF
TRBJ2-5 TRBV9 CASSHSAGRETQYF
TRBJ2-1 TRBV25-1 CASSASGGSYNEQFF
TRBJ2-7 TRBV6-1 CAISSDRFSYYEQYF
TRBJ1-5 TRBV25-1 CASSQTGSGPQHF
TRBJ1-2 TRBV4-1 CASFDHRATTYGYTF
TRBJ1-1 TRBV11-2 CASSLKGDTEAFF
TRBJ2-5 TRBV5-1 CASSPDRGLETQYF
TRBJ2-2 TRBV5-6 CASSPPDRGTGELFF
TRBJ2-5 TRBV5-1 CASSPVWTSGTQETQYF
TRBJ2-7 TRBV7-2 CASSLLAGLSYEQYF
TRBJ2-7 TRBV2 CASSRTSYEQYF
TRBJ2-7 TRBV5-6 CASSSRLYEQYF
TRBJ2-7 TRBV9 CRLDPTSSYEQYF
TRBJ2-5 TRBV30 CAWNPSGGETQYF
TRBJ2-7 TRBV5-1 CASRLEPRAYEQYF
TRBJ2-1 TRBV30 CATDRGSQFF
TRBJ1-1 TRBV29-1 CSGDGQGAGNTEAFF
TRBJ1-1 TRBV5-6 CASSLGGDRTEAFF
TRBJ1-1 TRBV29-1 CSVEEVVNTEAFF
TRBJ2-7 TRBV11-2 CASSRRRAGVGQGIHEQYF
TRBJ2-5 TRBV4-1 CASTHSGTTGETQYF
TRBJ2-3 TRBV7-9 CASSSNTRTDTQYF
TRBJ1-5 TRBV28 CASSFGGTGQPQHF
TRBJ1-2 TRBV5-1 CASSLAQGPGYTF
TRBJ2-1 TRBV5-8 CASSLDGNEQFF
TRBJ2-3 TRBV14 CASSHPGGTAQYF
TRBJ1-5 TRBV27 CASSEQANQPQHF
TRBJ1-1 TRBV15 CATSRGLDSGLNTEAFF
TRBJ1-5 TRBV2 CASSRTVSNQPQHF
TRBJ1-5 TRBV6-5 CASSSRQNNQPQHF
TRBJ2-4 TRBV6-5 CASSPPGGPFRF
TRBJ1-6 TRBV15 CATSRGAGSSSPLHF